The rows below give T cell receptor beta chains drawn from one sample of a study of graft-versus-host responses after intestinal transplantation. What these receptors recognize is not known. Some clones are missing from TCRdb's copy, which holds only in-frame ones; the method was immunoSEQ multiplex PCR. The table shows tens of thousands of clones, with about 95% occurring only once. The sample here was unstimulated CD4+ T cells sorted from spleen or lymph node cells, taken before transplant. Every receptor here comes from a human donor who was the organ donor for an intestinal transplant. Each CDR3 is given with its conserved first and last residue. The order of the fields is D gene, V gene, clone size, J gene, CDR3 DNA, CDR3 protein. D genes are given only for firm matches. Some rows mark clone size as missing; the rest say once, few, many or name a class of expanded clone.

D: TRBD2
V: TRBV28
size: .
J: TRBJ2-2
DNA: TGTGCCAGCAGTTCACTAGCGGGGGGGACCGGGGAGCTGTTTTTT
CDR3: CASSSLAGGTGELFF

D: TRBD1
V: TRBV7-9
size: .
J: TRBJ1-5
DNA: TGTGCCAGCAGCTGGGGACAGGGCCACAATCAGCCCCAGCATTTT
CDR3: CASSWGQGHNQPQHF

D: .
V: TRBV5-5
size: .
J: TRBJ1-2
DNA: TGTGCCAGCAGCCTGGAGGGGGGAGGGCCTTACACCTTC
CDR3: CASSLEGGGPYTF

D: .
V: TRBV7-2
size: few
J: TRBJ1-6
DNA: TGTGCCAGCAGCCGAGCGACCGGGAGCTCCTATAATTCACCCCTCCACTTT
CDR3: CASSRATGSSYNSPLHF

D: TRBD1
V: TRBV28
size: .
J: TRBJ1-1
DNA: TGTGCCAGCAAGACAGGGGGCTACTTCTCTACGGACACTGAAGCTTTCTTT
CDR3: CASKTGGYFSTDTEAFF

D: TRBD1
V: TRBV9
size: once
J: TRBJ2-1
DNA: TGTGCCAGCAGCGCAAGGGACAGGGGGGACAATGAGCAGTTCTTC
CDR3: CASSARDRGDNEQFF

D: TRBD2
V: TRBV28
size: .
J: TRBJ2-3
DNA: TGTGCCAGCATCCCAAGCGGGGGGGCCGGGGATACGCAGTATTTT
CDR3: CASIPSGGAGDTQYF

D: .
V: TRBV4-3
size: .
J: TRBJ1-1
DNA: TGCGCCAGCAGGGCAGGGATCGATTACACTGAAGCTTTCTTT
CDR3: CASRAGIDYTEAFF

D: TRBD2
V: TRBV4-2
size: .
J: TRBJ2-3
DNA: TGTGCCAGCAGCCTCGGGGATGGAAGCGGGGGCACAGATACGCAGTATTTT
CDR3: CASSLGDGSGGTDTQYF

D: .
V: TRBV7-3
size: .
J: TRBJ2-1
DNA: TGTGCCAGCAGCTTCGGCCGGTCGGGGCTAAATGAGCAGTTCTTC
CDR3: CASSFGRSGLNEQFF

D: .
V: TRBV4-1
size: few
J: TRBJ2-5
DNA: TGCGCCAGCAGCCAAGTTCGGGGCATCAGGTGGGGGCAGGGGACTCAAGAGACCCAGTACTTC
CDR3: CASSQVRGIRWGQGTQETQYF

D: .
V: TRBV5-1
size: .
J: TRBJ2-5
DNA: TGCGCCAGCAGCCTGGGGGGAGAAGAGACCCAGTACTTC
CDR3: CASSLGGEETQYF

D: TRBD2
V: TRBV29-1
size: .
J: TRBJ2-1
DNA: TGCAGCGTTCCGGGAGGAGGCACAAGAAGCTCCTACAATGAGCAGTTCTTC
CDR3: CSVPGGGTRSSYNEQFF

D: .
V: TRBV28
size: .
J: TRBJ1-2
DNA: TGTGCCAGCAGTCCAGGACACGCTCAATTCTATGGCTACACCTTC
CDR3: CASSPGHAQFYGYTF

D: .
V: TRBV7-9
size: .
J: TRBJ2-1
DNA: TGTGCCAGCAGCTTAGCCCCGGACACTGTTAGGGATGAGCAGTTCTTC
CDR3: CASSLAPDTVRDEQFF

D: .
V: TRBV7-6
size: .
J: TRBJ2-5
DNA: TGTGCCAGCAGCTTAAGAGGCCAAGAGACCCAGTACTTC
CDR3: CASSLRGQETQYF

D: TRBD2
V: TRBV10-3
size: .
J: TRBJ2-1
DNA: TGTGCCATCAGTGGTGGTAGCGGGGATGAGCAGTTCTTC
CDR3: CAISGGSGDEQFF

D: .
V: TRBV4-1
size: .
J: TRBJ1-5
DNA: TGCGCCAGCGGTTGGAACGTCGATCAGCCCCAGCATTTT
CDR3: CASGWNVDQPQHF

D: .
V: TRBV7-3
size: .
J: TRBJ2-7
DNA: TGTGCCAGCAGCTTAACGGGCGGGGTACAATACGAGCAGTACTTC
CDR3: CASSLTGGVQYEQYF

D: TRBD1
V: TRBV6-5
size: .
J: TRBJ1-6
DNA: TGTGCCAGCAGCTCCTGGACAGGCGATAATTCACCCCTCCACTTT
CDR3: CASSSWTGDNSPLHF

D: TRBD2
V: TRBV27
size: once
J: TRBJ2-4
DNA: TGTGCCAGCAGTTTACGTAGCGGGGGATACATTCAGTACTTC
CDR3: CASSLRSGGYIQYF

D: TRBD1
V: TRBV6-5
size: .
J: TRBJ2-1
DNA: TGTGCCAGCAGTTATGGAGGGACAGGCTACAATGAGCAGTTCTTC
CDR3: CASSYGGTGYNEQFF

D: .
V: TRBV7-3
size: .
J: TRBJ1-2
DNA: TGTGCCAGCAGCTTAACCGGCAGCGGACCCTTCTATGGCTACACCTTC
CDR3: CASSLTGSGPFYGYTF

D: .
V: TRBV5-1
size: .
J: TRBJ2-3
DNA: TGCGCCAGCAGCTCTGGAAACAGGGAGGGTACAGATACGCAGTATTTT
CDR3: CASSSGNREGTDTQYF

D: TRBD1
V: TRBV7-2
size: once
J: TRBJ2-5
DNA: TGTGCCAGCAGCTTATGGACAGGGCTGGGGGAGACCCAGTACTTC
CDR3: CASSLWTGLGETQYF

D: .
V: TRBV7-9
size: .
J: TRBJ2-1
DNA: TGTGCCATCCCGGACGGATTTAGCTCCTACAATGAGCAGTTCTTC
CDR3: CAIPDGFSSYNEQFF

D: .
V: TRBV28
size: .
J: TRBJ1-6
DNA: TGTGCCAGCCGAGGCAGGGTGGATTCACCCCTCCACTTT
CDR3: CASRGRVDSPLHF

D: .
V: TRBV6-1
size: .
J: TRBJ1-2
DNA: TGTGCCAGCAGAGAAACGGGACCTGGCTACACCTTC
CDR3: CASRETGPGYTF

D: .
V: TRBV7-2
size: once
J: TRBJ1-1
DNA: TGTGCCAGCAGCTTTGGGGTTACGAACACTGAAGCTTTCTTT
CDR3: CASSFGVTNTEAFF

D: .
V: TRBV4-1
size: .
J: TRBJ1-5
DNA: TGCGCCAGCAGCCAACAGGTCCGACAGCCCCAGCATTTT
CDR3: CASSQQVRQPQHF

D: TRBD2
V: TRBV7-3
size: once
J: TRBJ2-7
DNA: TGTGCCAGCAGCTTAAACCGCATAGCGGGGGTTAACTACGAGCAGTACTTC
CDR3: CASSLNRIAGVNYEQYF

D: .
V: TRBV6-6
size: .
J: TRBJ1-5
DNA: TGTGCCAGCAGCTCCCCGGGACCCAAAGATCAGCCCCAGCATTTT
CDR3: CASSSPGPKDQPQHF

D: .
V: TRBV27
size: .
J: TRBJ2-2
DNA: TGTGCCAGCAGTTTACTCCTGGACACCGGGGAGCTGTTTTTT
CDR3: CASSLLLDTGELFF

D: .
V: TRBV18
size: .
J: TRBJ2-5
DNA: TGTGCCAGCGCAGAAAAGAACGGCCAAGAGACCCAGTACTTC
CDR3: CASAEKNGQETQYF

D: .
V: TRBV28
size: .
J: TRBJ1-1
DNA: TGTGCCAGCAGCGGATGGGTGGGCGCGGGGAAGAACACTGAAGCTTTCTTT
CDR3: CASSGWVGAGKNTEAFF

D: .
V: TRBV11-1
size: .
J: TRBJ2-7
DNA: TGTGCCAGCAGCAGAAATAGCGGCTACGAGCAGTACTTC
CDR3: CASSRNSGYEQYF

D: TRBD1
V: TRBV5-1
size: .
J: TRBJ2-1
DNA: TGCGCCAGCAGCGCCGGCTCAGGGGGCGGACCCTACAATGAGCAGTTCTTC
CDR3: CASSAGSGGGPYNEQFF

D: .
V: TRBV7-6
size: .
J: TRBJ2-7
DNA: TGTGCCAGCAGCTTATCCCCATCCGAGCAGTACTTC
CDR3: CASSLSPSEQYF

D: .
V: TRBV19
size: .
J: TRBJ1-2
DNA: TGTGCCAGTAGGCCGACAGTGAATAACTATGGCTACACCTTC
CDR3: CASRPTVNNYGYTF

D: .
V: TRBV6-1
size: .
J: TRBJ2-7
DNA: TGTGCCAGCAGGGGGACTGCTAGCTCCTACGAGCAGTACTTC
CDR3: CASRGTASSYEQYF

D: TRBD2
V: TRBV27
size: .
J: TRBJ2-7
DNA: TGTGCCAGCAGGCCCGGACTAGCGGGCTACGAGCAGTACTTC
CDR3: CASRPGLAGYEQYF

D: TRBD1
V: TRBV11-2
size: .
J: TRBJ1-3
DNA: TGTGCCAGCAGCTTAGTTAGCGCGTACAGGGGCTCTGGAAACACCATATATTTT
CDR3: CASSLVSAYRGSGNTIYF

D: .
V: TRBV7-2
size: .
J: TRBJ1-5
DNA: TGTGCCAGCAGCTTAAAGGGGGGTTTGGGTCAGCCCCAGCATTTT
CDR3: CASSLKGGLGQPQHF

D: TRBD1
V: TRBV5-1
size: .
J: TRBJ1-2
DNA: TGCGCCAGCAGCCCCAACAGGGGAAACTATGGCTACACCTTC
CDR3: CASSPNRGNYGYTF

D: .
V: TRBV4-2
size: .
J: TRBJ1-2
DNA: TGTGCCAGCAGCCAAGATAACAACATTAACTATGGCTACACCTTC
CDR3: CASSQDNNINYGYTF

D: TRBD2
V: TRBV5-4
size: .
J: TRBJ2-1
DNA: TGTGCCAGCAGCCTGGGACTAGCGTCCTACAATGAGCAGTTCTTC
CDR3: CASSLGLASYNEQFF

D: TRBD1
V: TRBV30
size: .
J: TRBJ1-2
DNA: TGTGCCTGGAATCCGGGACAGGCTCCCTATGGCTACACCTTC
CDR3: CAWNPGQAPYGYTF

D: TRBD2
V: TRBV7-9
size: .
J: TRBJ2-3
DNA: TGTGCCAGCAGCTTGGGCGGGGGGAGCGCAGATACGCAGTATTTT
CDR3: CASSLGGGSADTQYF

D: TRBD2
V: TRBV7-3
size: .
J: TRBJ2-1
DNA: TGTGCCAGCAGCCCGATAGCGGGGGGCCTATACAATGAGCAGTTCTTC
CDR3: CASSPIAGGLYNEQFF

D: .
V: TRBV7-2
size: .
J: TRBJ1-1
DNA: TGTGCCAGCAGCCTCGCCCGGGGATCTATGAACACTGAAGCTTTCTTT
CDR3: CASSLARGSMNTEAFF

D: .
V: TRBV12-5
size: .
J: TRBJ1-1
DNA: TGTGCTAGTGGTTTGGTACGGAGGGACACCATGAACACTGAAGCTTTCTTT
CDR3: CASGLVRRDTMNTEAFF

D: TRBD1
V: TRBV5-5
size: .
J: TRBJ1-6
DNA: TGTGCCAGCAGCCCAGTAGGGGACAGTTCACCCCTCCACTTT
CDR3: CASSPVGDSSPLHF

D: TRBD1
V: TRBV11-3
size: .
J: TRBJ2-6
DNA: TGTGCCAGCAGCCCCGGGACAGGGGGCGTCTCTGGGGCCAACGTCCTGACTTTC
CDR3: CASSPGTGGVSGANVLTF

D: .
V: TRBV6-5
size: .
J: TRBJ1-5
DNA: TGTGCCAGCTCCCAGCCTCATCAGCCCCAGCATTTT
CDR3: CASSQPHQPQHF

D: .
V: TRBV28
size: .
J: TRBJ1-5
DNA: TGTGCCATCTGGGCGGACAATGGGCCCCAGCATTTT
CDR3: CAIWADNGPQHF

D: .
V: TRBV7-8
size: .
J: TRBJ2-1
DNA: TGTGCCAGCAGCTTAGGACAGGCGCGCGAGCAGTTCTTC
CDR3: CASSLGQAREQFF